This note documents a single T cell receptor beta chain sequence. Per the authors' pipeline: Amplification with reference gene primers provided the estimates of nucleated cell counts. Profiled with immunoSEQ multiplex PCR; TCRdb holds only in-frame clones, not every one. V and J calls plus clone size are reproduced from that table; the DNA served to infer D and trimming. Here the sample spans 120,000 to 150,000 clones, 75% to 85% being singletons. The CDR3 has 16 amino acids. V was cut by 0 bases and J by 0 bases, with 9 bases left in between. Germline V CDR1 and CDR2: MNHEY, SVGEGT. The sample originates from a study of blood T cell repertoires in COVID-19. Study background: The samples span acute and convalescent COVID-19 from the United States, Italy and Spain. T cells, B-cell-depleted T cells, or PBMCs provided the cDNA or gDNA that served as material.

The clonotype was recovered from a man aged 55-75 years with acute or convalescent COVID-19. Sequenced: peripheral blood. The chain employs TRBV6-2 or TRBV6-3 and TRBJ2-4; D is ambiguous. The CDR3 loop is CASSYSPALAKNIQYF. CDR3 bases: TGTGCCAGCAGTTACTCTCCCGCGCTAGCCAAAAACATTCAGTACTTC.